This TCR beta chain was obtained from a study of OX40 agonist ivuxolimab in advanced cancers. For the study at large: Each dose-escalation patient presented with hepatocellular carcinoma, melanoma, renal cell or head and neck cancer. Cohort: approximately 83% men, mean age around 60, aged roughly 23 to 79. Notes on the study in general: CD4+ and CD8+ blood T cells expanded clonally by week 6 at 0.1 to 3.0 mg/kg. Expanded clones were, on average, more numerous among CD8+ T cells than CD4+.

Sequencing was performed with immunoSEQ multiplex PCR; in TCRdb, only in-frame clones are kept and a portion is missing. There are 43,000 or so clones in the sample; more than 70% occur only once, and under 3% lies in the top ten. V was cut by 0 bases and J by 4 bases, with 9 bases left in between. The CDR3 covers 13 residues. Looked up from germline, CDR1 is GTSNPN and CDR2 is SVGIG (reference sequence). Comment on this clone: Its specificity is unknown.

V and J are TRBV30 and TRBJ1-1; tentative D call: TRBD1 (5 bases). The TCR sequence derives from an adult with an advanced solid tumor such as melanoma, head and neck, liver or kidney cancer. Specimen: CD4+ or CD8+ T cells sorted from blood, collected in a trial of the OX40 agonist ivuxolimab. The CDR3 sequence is CAWSVRGGTEAFF. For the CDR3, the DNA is TGTGCCTGGAGTGTGAGGGGTGGCACTGAAGCTTTCTTT.